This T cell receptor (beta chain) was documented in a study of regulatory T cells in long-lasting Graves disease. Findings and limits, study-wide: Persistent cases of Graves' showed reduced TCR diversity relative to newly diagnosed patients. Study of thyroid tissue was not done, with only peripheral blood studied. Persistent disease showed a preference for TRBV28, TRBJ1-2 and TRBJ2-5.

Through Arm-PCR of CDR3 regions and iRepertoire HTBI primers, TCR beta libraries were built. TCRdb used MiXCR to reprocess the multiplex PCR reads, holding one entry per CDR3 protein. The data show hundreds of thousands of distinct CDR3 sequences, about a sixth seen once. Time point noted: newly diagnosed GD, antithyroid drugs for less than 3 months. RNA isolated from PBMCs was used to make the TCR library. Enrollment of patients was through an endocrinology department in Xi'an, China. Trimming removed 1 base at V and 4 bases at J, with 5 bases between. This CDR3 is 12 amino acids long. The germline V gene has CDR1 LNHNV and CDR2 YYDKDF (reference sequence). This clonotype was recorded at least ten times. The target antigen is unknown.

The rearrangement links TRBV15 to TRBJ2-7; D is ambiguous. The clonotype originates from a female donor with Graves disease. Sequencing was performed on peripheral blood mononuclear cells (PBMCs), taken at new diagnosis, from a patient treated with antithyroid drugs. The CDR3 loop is CATSRGRYEQYF. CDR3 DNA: TGTGCCACCAGCAGAGGACGTTACGAGCAGTACTTC.